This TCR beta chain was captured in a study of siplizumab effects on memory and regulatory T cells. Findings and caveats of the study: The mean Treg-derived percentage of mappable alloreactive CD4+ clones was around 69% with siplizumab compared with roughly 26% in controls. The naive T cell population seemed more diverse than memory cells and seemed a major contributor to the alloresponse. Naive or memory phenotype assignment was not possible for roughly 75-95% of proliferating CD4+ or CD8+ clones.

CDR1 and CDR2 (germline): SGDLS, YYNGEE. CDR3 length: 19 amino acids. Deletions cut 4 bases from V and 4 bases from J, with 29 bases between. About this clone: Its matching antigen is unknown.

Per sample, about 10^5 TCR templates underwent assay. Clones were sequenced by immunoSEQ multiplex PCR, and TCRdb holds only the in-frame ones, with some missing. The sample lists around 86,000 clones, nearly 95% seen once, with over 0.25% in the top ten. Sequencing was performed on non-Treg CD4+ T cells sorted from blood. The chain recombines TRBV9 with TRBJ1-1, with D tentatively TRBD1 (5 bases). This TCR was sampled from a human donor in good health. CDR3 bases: TGTGCCAGCAGCCCGACTGCACTAACGGCTGGGGGTAAGGGCACTGAAGCTTTCTTT. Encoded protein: CASSPTALTAGGKGTEAFF. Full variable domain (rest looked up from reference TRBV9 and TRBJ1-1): DSGVTQTPKHLITATGQRVTLRCSPRSGDLSVYWYQQSLDQGLQFLIQYYNGEERAKGNILERFSAQQFPDLHSELNLSSLELGDSALYFCASSPTALTAGGKGTEAFFGQGTRLTVV.